A single sample gave rise to the 4 T cell receptor beta chains below, sequenced in a study of cytotoxic CD8 clonotypes in ibrutinib-treated CLL (dated by TCRdb to 2020 to 2023). Library preparation employed the immunoSEQ multiplex PCR assay. The table comes from immuneACCESS by way of TCRdb, which keeps in-frame sequences with V and J called. Part of the clones is missing from these tables; in studies checked, under half for an unresolved V gene and the rest for unknown reasons. A total of some 200,000 clones appear in this sample, 75% to 85% of them only once. The ten largest clones add up to roughly an eighth of the sample. The time point tag for this specimen amounts to: eleven to twelve months on ibrutinib. The starting material was PBMCs, obtained after 12 months of ibrutinib treatment. These receptors all come from a human donor with chronic lymphocytic leukemia.

The chain joins TRBV10-2 to TRBJ2-7; D may be TRBD2 (6 bases). Germline CDR1 is WSHSY and CDR2 is SAAADI. V lost 2 bases and J lost 7, with 18 bases in between. This CDR3 spans 15 amino acids. This chain's CDR3 is CASSEPGLGRGEQYF. The CDR3 DNA follows: TGCGCCAGCAGTGAGCCGGGACTGGGAAGAGGGGAGCAGTACTTC.

This clone was counted once. The chain couples TRBV4-1 to TRBJ1-1; TRBD1 matches at 9 bases. V lost 2 bases and J lost 1; bases outside the gene matches: 14. This CDR3 comprises 19 residues. Germline CDR1 reads MGHRA; CDR2 reads YSYEKL. The CDR3 protein is CASSQSGGQGDGRNTEAFF. The CDR3 DNA sequence: TGCGCCAGCAGCCAATCGGGGGGACAGGGTGATGGGAGGAACACTGAAGCTTTCTTT.

The V call is TRBV30, the J call TRBJ1-6; 7 nucleotides line up with TRBD1. V trimming: 5 bases; J trimming: 6 bases; junction bases outside the gene matches: 4. CDR1 and CDR2 (germline): GTSNPN, SVGIG (reference sequence). The CDR3 sequence is 13 residues long. The CDR3 loop reads CAWEGQPNSPLHF. Written as DNA, the CDR3 is TGTGCCTGGGAGGGACAGCCTAATTCACCCCTCCACTTT. Drawing the rest from reference TRBV30 and TRBJ1-6, the complete variable domain is SQTIHQWPATLVQPVGSPLSLECTVEGTSNPNLYWYRQAAGRGLQLLFYSVGIGQISSEVPQNLSASRPQDRQFILSSKKLLLSDSGFYLCAWEGQPNSPLHFGNGTRLTVT.

The chain has TRBV5-4 and TRBJ1-2; D uncertain. V lost 5 bases to trimming and J lost 4 bases, with 15 bases between them. This CDR3 has 14 amino acids. Germline values: CDR1 SGHNT, CDR2 YYREEE (reference sequence). In nucleotides, the CDR3 is TGTGCCAGCAGAAAAAGGGAAGGCGGCTATGGCTACACCTTC. Residues: CASRKREGGYGYTF.